One and the same sample provided the 22 T cell receptor beta chains below, sequenced in a study of Ad26.COV2.S vaccination and SARS-CoV-2 variants. Treatment indicated: over 15 received Ad26.COV2.S at low or high dose, single or two shots; several received placebo; per-sample allocation not given. Day 63 after the first vaccine or placebo injection was the time point for sampling. Libraries were prepared by immunoSEQ multiplex PCR; TCRdb keeps only in-frame clonotypes and omits some of them. This table has 300,000 to 450,000 clones, about 85% appearing once. The sample here was peripheral blood, taken in a trial of Ad26.COV2.S vaccine versus placebo. These receptors were taken from a person between 18 and 65 years old who received the Ad26.COV2.S COVID-19 vaccine or a placebo.

The V and J genes are TRBV11-2 and TRBJ2-1, with 9 bases fitting TRBD2. The CDR3 consists of 15 residues. V shed 4 bases, J shed 9 bases, and the junction held 10 bases outside the gene matches. CDR1 is SGHAT, CDR2 FQNNGV, per germline. The CDR3 loop is CASSSLAGVAIEQFF. The DNA for the CDR3 is TGTGCCAGCAGCTCCTTAGCGGGAGTTGCGATTGAGCAGTTCTTC.

V and J are TRBV7-2 and TRBJ2-2; D may be TRBD1 (6 bases). Trimming pared 3 bases from V and 1 base from J, leaving 18 bases between. The CDR3 loop spans 18 amino acids. Germline lookup yields CDR1 SGHTA and CDR2 FQGNSA. CDR3 in DNA: TGTGCCAGCAGCTTCCCGGTTTCCGACAGGCAGAACACCGGGGAGCTGTTTTTT. Amino acid sequence: CASSFPVSDRQNTGELFF. The whole variable domain, remainder taken from reference TRBV7-2 and TRBJ2-2, is GAGVSQSPSNKVTEKGKDVELRCDPISGHTALYWYRQSLGQGLEFLIYFQGNSAPDKSGLPSDRFSAERTGGSVSTLTIQRTQQEDSAVYLCASSFPVSDRQNTGELFFGEGSRLTVL.

This rearrangement joins TRBV28 to TRBJ1-4; a possible D gene is TRBD1 (6 bases). This CDR3 region has 12 residues. The V and J ends lost 11 bases and 8 bases respectively, with 15 bases between them. Germline V gene data show CDR1 as MDHEN and CDR2 as SYDVKM. Written as DNA, the CDR3 is TGTGCCGCCGGGACAAGACTCGAAAAACTGTTTTTT. This encodes CAAGTRLEKLFF.

This chain connects TRBV15 to TRBJ1-2; D may be TRBD1 (5 bases). V was pared by 9 bases and J by 0 bases, with 11 bases between. The germline CDR1 and CDR2 sequences are LNHNV and YYDKDF (reference sequence). This CDR3 is 13 amino acids long. CDR3 protein: CATGDGTNYGYTF. The CDR3 DNA is TGTGCCACAGGGGACGGGACTAACTATGGCTACACCTTC.

V gene TRBV14 combines with J gene TRBJ1-1; D is unresolved. Germline V CDR1 and CDR2: SGHDN, FVKESK. The CDR3 extends over 13 amino acids. V gave up 5 bases and J gave up 2 bases, with 9 bases separating them. The CDR3: CASSSEVNTEAFF. The CDR3 DNA sequence: TGTGCCAGCAGCAGTGAGGTAAACACTGAAGCTTTCTTT.

This chain joins TRBV6-2 or TRBV6-3 and TRBJ1-2, with 9 bases identical to TRBD1. The V and J ends lost 6 bases and 3 bases, in that order; junction bases with no gene match: 5. CDR1 and CDR2 (germline): MNHEY, SVGEGT. CDR3 length: 14 amino acids. The CDR3 DNA is TGTGCCAGCAGCCTAACAGGGGGCCACTATGGCTACACCTTC. This encodes CASSLTGGHYGYTF.

This rearrangement joins TRBV12-3 or TRBV12-4 to TRBJ2-1; D is ambiguous. The CDR3 loop spans 12 amino acids. The ends were cut back, 4 bases at V and 9 bases at J, with 10 bases in the middle. CDR3 amino acids: CASSSSFLEQFF. In DNA form, the CDR3 reads TGTGCCAGCAGTTCCTCCTTCCTTGAGCAGTTCTTC.

The chain joins TRBV29-1 to TRBJ2-5; TRBD1 aligns across 9 bases. This CDR3 contains 13 residues. Per germline, CDR1 SQVTM and CDR2 ANQGSEA. V shed 4 bases and J 2 bases; nucleotides not matched to a gene: 2. The CDR3 DNA reads as TGCAGCGTTGCCGGGACAGGGCAAGAGACCCAGTACTTC. Its translation is CSVAGTGQETQYF.

The genes are TRBV7-2 and TRBJ2-2, with D tentatively TRBD2 (7 bases). The germline gives CDR1 SGHTA, CDR2 FQGNSA. The V end lost 7 bases, the J end lost 7 bases, and 16 bases lay between the germline ends. The CDR3 extends over 14 amino acids. CDR3 region: CASTPRGASGELFF. The CDR3 DNA reads TGTGCCAGCACCCCACGGGGGGCAAGCGGGGAGCTGTTTTTT.

This chain uses TRBV6-2 or TRBV6-3 with TRBJ1-4; 7 nucleotides match TRBD1. The length of the CDR3 is 18 residues. J gave up 8 bases and V 0 bases, and 15 bases lay outside the gene matches. Germline CDR1 MNHEY, CDR2 SVGEGT. The CDR3 nucleotides read TGTGCCAGCAGTTACTCGAAGATTAGGGGGCAAACGACGGAAAAACTGTTTTTT. Translation: CASSYSKIRGQTTEKLFF.

The table lists this clone with a count of one. The V gene is TRBV7-8, the J gene TRBJ1-1, with D uncertain. There are 14 residues in the CDR3. Trimming shortened V by 1 base and J by 1 base, and 7 bases separated the two germline ends. Germline CDR1 is SGHVS and CDR2 is FQNEAQ. CDR3 protein: CASSLVFGNTEAFF. For the CDR3, the DNA is TGTGCCAGCAGCTTAGTCTTTGGGAACACTGAAGCTTTCTTT.

This rearrangement joins TRBV15 to TRBJ1-4; D remains ambiguous. Germline CDR1 is LNHNV and CDR2 is YYDKDF (reference sequence). V lost 6 bases to trimming and J lost 5 bases, with 16 bases between them. This CDR3 contains 15 residues. The CDR3 region has the DNA TGTGCCACCAGGAGGAGAGCGGGTACAAATGAAAAACTGTTTTTT. As protein: CATRRRAGTNEKLFF.

V gene TRBV6-4 combines with J gene TRBJ1-2; no reliable D call. The V gene's germline CDR1 is MRHNA and CDR2 SNTAGT. The CDR3 is 13 amino acids. With 3 bases removed from V and 2 bases from J, the gap between germline ends came to 7 bases. The chain's CDR3 is CASSDKVNYGYTF. The CDR3, as DNA: TGTGCCAGCAGTGATAAGGTAAACTATGGCTACACCTTC.

V gene TRBV6-5 combines with J gene TRBJ1-5, with D perhaps matching TRBD1 (5 bases). The CDR3 totals 15 residues. Germline V gene sequence: CDR1 MNHEY, CDR2 SVGAGI. Trimming took off 5 bases at V and 2 bases at J, with 13 bases between the two ends. The CDR3 protein is CASSPRGAGNQPQHF. Written as DNA, the CDR3 is TGTGCCAGCAGTCCGAGGGGTGCCGGCAATCAGCCCCAGCATTTT.

The chain combines TRBV7-2 with TRBJ1-2; TRBD1 might be the D (5 bases). The V and J ends lost 5 bases and 1 base respectively, with 20 bases between them. CDR1 is SGHTA, CDR2 FQGNSA, per germline. The CDR3 covers 17 residues. The DNA for the CDR3 is TGTGCCAGCAGCCCCTTCGCACAGGACGAACTTAACTATGGCTACACCTTC. Protein sequence: CASSPFAQDELNYGYTF.

This clone was observed a handful of times. This chain connects TRBV5-4 to TRBJ2-7, with no clear D. Deletions cut 2 bases from V and 3 bases from J, with 12 bases between. Germline CDR1 reads SGHNT; CDR2 reads YYREEE (reference sequence). CDR3 length: 14 residues. The CDR3 reads CASSFFSVNYEQYF. CDR3 bases: TGTGCCAGCAGCTTTTTTTCTGTTAACTACGAGCAGTACTTC.

This chain uses TRBV5-6 with TRBJ2-3, with D possibly called TRBD1 or TRBD2 (5 bases each). Germline CDR1 reads SGHDT; CDR2 reads YYEEEE. The CDR3 contains 13 residues. Trimming shortened V by 9 bases and J by 5 bases, and 16 bases separated the two germline ends. The chain's CDR3 is CATHGRAGDTQYF. The CDR3 nucleotides are TGTGCCACCCACGGCAGGGCGGGAGATACGCAGTATTTT.

The gene calls are TRBV27 and TRBJ2-6; D call uncertain. V dropped 1 base and J dropped 0 bases, with 7 bases sitting between them. Germline V gene data show CDR1 as MNHEY and CDR2 as SMNVEV (reference sequence). The CDR3 loop spans 16 amino acids. The chain's CDR3 is CASSLFSASGANVLTF. The CDR3 DNA follows: TGTGCCAGCAGTTTATTCTCCGCCTCTGGGGCCAACGTCCTGACTTTC.

This clone occurred once. The V gene is TRBV18, the J gene TRBJ1-5; possibly TRBD1 for D (5 bases). Germline CDR1 and CDR2: KGHSH and LQKENI. With 3 bases removed from V and 1 base from J, the gap between germline ends came to 10 bases. The CDR3 runs to 15 residues. The CDR3 loop reads CASSPLQGSNQPQHF. CDR3 nucleotides: TGTGCCAGCTCACCGCTCCAGGGAAGCAATCAGCCCCAGCATTTT.

The chain uses TRBV12-3 or TRBV12-4 and TRBJ1-2; D is undetermined. V lost 2 bases and J 1 base, leaving 5 bases between the germline ends. CDR3 length equals 13 residues. DNA for the CDR3: TGTGCCAGCAGTTTAAGGGATAACTATGGCTACACCTTC. Its protein product is CASSLRDNYGYTF.

This clone was counted a single time. The same CDR3 can be traced to other DNA sequences in this sample. The chain employs TRBV7-6 and TRBJ2-2; the D is unclear. Looked up from germline, CDR1 is SGHVS and CDR2 is FNYEAQ. Trimming removed 1 base from V and 6 bases from J, with 3 bases in between. The CDR3 runs 12 residues. The CDR3 reads CASSLGPGELFF. CDR3 coding DNA: TGTGCCAGCAGCTTAGGGCCCGGGGAGCTGTTTTTT.

The chain joins TRBV2 to TRBJ2-3; the D is unclear. CDR1 and CDR2 (germline): SNHLY, FYNNEI. V was pared by 6 bases and J by 2 bases, with 9 bases between. The CDR3 sequence is 13 residues long. CDR3 loop: CASSDLYTDTQYF. CDR3 in DNA: TGTGCCAGCAGCGATCTCTACACAGATACGCAGTATTTT.